This is a list of T cell receptor beta chains from one sample in a study of T cell responses to AZD1222 COVID-19 vaccine. Some clones are missing from TCRdb's copy, which holds only in-frame ones; the method was immunoSEQ multiplex PCR. The sample has 95,000 to 110,000 clones; about nine tenths are singletons. Sequencing was performed on peripheral blood, taken on day 0 of AZD1222 vaccination. The origin of the receptors is an adult in good health. The CDR3 runs from the conserved cysteine through the conserved F or W. The D gene is left open where the match is weak.

D	V	J	CDR3
TRBD2	TRBV27	TRBJ2-7	CASSPSGYEQYF
-	TRBV3-1/TRBV3-2	TRBJ2-3	CASSPTFRSTDTQYF
-	TRBV10-2	TRBJ1-2	CASSEAVGNYGYTF
-	TRBV29-1	TRBJ2-7	CSVVRDSKEQYF
TRBD1	TRBV7-3	TRBJ1-2	CASSLSSLQGNYGYTF
-	TRBV7-2	TRBJ1-5	CASRRNSNQPQHF
-	TRBV3-1/TRBV3-2	TRBJ2-3	CASSQFGDTQYF
TRBD1	TRBV4-2	TRBJ2-3	CASSQAGTGGLGTDTQYF
-	TRBV21-1	TRBJ1-2	CASSKTPTGKNNGYTF
TRBD1	TRBV5-4	TRBJ1-2	CASSLEGTANYGYTF
TRBD1	TRBV9	TRBJ2-1	CASSVGGQGAYEQFF
-	TRBV16	TRBJ1-2	CASSQSTVVPHGYTF
TRBD1	TRBV7-9	TRBJ1-1	CASSRRQGSEAFF
-	TRBV7-2	TRBJ1-5	CASSSRGGEGNQPQHF
-	TRBV3-1/TRBV3-2	TRBJ1-1	CASQRGNLNTEAFF
-	TRBV14	TRBJ2-5	CASSRHGTIRETQYF
-	TRBV5-6	TRBJ2-5	CASSWGWGATSETQYF
TRBD2	TRBV5-4	TRBJ2-3	CASSLGGLAGSTDTQYF
-	TRBV5-1	TRBJ2-3	CASSSGKTSTDTQYF
-	TRBV10-3	TRBJ1-5	CAIREGGSRNQPQHF
-	TRBV3-1/TRBV3-2	TRBJ2-4	CASSQREVAKNIQYF
-	TRBV11-2	TRBJ2-7	CASSPLSSYEQYF
-	TRBV27	TRBJ2-7	CASRFRGGDEQYF
-	TRBV7-8	TRBJ2-2	CASSLDIGGANTGELFF
TRBD1	TRBV19	TRBJ2-1	CATRTGFPYNEQFF
-	TRBV27	TRBJ2-1	CASSSKTSSYNEQFF
-	TRBV20-1	TRBJ1-1	CSAYKGTEAFF
TRBD2	TRBV6-6	TRBJ2-1	CASRILAGSYNEQFF
TRBD1	TRBV30	TRBJ2-7	CACIRDRAYEQYF
-	TRBV10-3	TRBJ2-1	CASGTIGEQFF
TRBD1	TRBV28	TRBJ1-3	CASSLLVGQGGHTIYF
TRBD1	TRBV27	TRBJ1-6	CASSPHRDRDNSPLHF
-	TRBV20-1	TRBJ1-1	CSVRENTEAFF
-	TRBV27	TRBJ2-7	CASSSNAYEQYF
-	TRBV29-1	TRBJ2-7	CSVEADSSYEQYF
TRBD1	TRBV5-1	TRBJ2-1	CASSLAGQGFNEQFF
TRBD2	TRBV7-3	TRBJ2-2	CASSLGTSVITNTGELFF
-	TRBV18	TRBJ1-5	CASSYGGGDQPQHF
TRBD2	TRBV6-5	TRBJ2-7	CASSYGAGGSYEQYF
-	TRBV25-1	TRBJ2-3	CASSRLGPMKDTQYF
-	TRBV28	TRBJ1-2	CASTQTATGGYTF
-	TRBV10-3	TRBJ1-2	CAISRDGLYGYTF
-	TRBV6-6	TRBJ1-5	CASSVVPNQPQHF
TRBD1	TRBV7-7	TRBJ1-5	CASSPRTGSSYSNQPQHF
-	TRBV7-9	TRBJ2-1	CASSLVIAEGDWEQFF
-	TRBV15	TRBJ2-3	CATSRARGPSTDTQYF
TRBD2	TRBV3-1/TRBV3-2	TRBJ2-2	CASSHGTSVNGELFF
-	TRBV28	TRBJ1-1	CASSLRVGSAFF
-	TRBV6-4	TRBJ2-1	CASSEDNSYNEQFF
-	TRBV28	TRBJ1-2	CASTRSGYYGYTF
-	TRBV5-1	TRBJ2-7	CASSSTGQGYEQYF
TRBD2	TRBV7-3	TRBJ2-3	CASSLYSSGRSDTQYF
TRBD2	TRBV6-1	TRBJ2-7	CASSDPGTSGSATYEQYF
TRBD1	TRBV28	TRBJ2-3	CASSSRTGHTDTQYF
-	TRBV3-1/TRBV3-2	TRBJ2-7	CASGKANEQYF
TRBD1	TRBV6-4	TRBJ2-7	CASSDSRQTGPVQGDEQYF
-	TRBV20-1	TRBJ1-2	CSAAYGYTF
-	TRBV19	TRBJ2-2	CASSMIARGGTGELFF
-	TRBV4-3	TRBJ1-2	CASSQDLRIPFYGYTF